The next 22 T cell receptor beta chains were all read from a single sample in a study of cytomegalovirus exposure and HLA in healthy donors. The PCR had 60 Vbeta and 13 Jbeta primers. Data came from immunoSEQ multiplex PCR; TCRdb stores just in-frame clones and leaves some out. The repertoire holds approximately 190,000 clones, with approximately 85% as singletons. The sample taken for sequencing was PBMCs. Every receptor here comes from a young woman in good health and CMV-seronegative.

CDR3 residues: CASSPGTGNGYTF. CDR3 nucleotide sequence: TGTGCCAGCAGTCCGGGGACAGGGAATGGCTACACCTTC. The gene calls are TRBV28 and TRBJ1-2; 9 bases map to TRBD1. With V trimmed by 5 bases and J by 6 bases, 4 bases remained unmatched. The CDR3 spans 13 residues. Germline CDR1 MDHEN, CDR2 SYDVKM.

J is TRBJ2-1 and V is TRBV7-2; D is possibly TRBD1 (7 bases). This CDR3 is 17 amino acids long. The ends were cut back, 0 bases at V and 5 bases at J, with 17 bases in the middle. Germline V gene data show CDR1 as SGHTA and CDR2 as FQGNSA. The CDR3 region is CASSLARWQGGDNEQFF. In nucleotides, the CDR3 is TGTGCCAGCAGCTTAGCGCGTTGGCAGGGGGGTGACAATGAGCAGTTCTTC.

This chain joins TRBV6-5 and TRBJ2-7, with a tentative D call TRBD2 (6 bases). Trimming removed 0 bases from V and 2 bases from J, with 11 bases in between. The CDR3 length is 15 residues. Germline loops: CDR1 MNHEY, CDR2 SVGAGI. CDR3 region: CASSYSSGPTYEQYF. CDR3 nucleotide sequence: TGTGCCAGCAGTTACTCTAGCGGACCCACCTACGAGCAGTACTTC.

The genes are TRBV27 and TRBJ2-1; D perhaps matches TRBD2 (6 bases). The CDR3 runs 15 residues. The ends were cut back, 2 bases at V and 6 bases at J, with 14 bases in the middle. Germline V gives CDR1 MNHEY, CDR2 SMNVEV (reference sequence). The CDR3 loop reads CASSLTASEGNEQFF. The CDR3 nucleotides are TGTGCCAGCAGTTTAACGGCCTCGGAGGGCAATGAGCAGTTCTTC.

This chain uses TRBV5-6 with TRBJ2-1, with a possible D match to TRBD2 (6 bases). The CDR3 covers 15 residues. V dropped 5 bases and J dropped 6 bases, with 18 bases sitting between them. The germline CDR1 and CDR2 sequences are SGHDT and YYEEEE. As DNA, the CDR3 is TGTGCCAGCAGTTCTACCCCGGTGCGGGGCAATGAGCAGTTCTTC. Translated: CASSSTPVRGNEQFF.

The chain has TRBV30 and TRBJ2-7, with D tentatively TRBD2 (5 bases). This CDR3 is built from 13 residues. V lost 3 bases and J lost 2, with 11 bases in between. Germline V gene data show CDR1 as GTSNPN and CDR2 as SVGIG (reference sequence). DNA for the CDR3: TGTGCCTGGAGCGGGATTGGGGCCTACGAGCAGTACTTC. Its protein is CAWSGIGAYEQYF.

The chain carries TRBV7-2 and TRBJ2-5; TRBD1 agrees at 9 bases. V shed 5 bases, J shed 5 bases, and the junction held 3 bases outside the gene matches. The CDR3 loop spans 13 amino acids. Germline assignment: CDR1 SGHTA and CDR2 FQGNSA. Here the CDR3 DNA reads TGTGCCAGCAGCCGGGACAGGGAGGAGACCCAGTACTTC. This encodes CASSRDREETQYF.

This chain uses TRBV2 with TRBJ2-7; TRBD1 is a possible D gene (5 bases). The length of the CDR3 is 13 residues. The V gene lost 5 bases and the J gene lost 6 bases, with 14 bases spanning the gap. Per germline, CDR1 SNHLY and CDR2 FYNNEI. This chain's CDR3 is CASSQSGLGEQYF. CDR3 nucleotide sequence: TGTGCCAGCAGTCAGTCAGGGCTTGGCGAGCAGTACTTC.

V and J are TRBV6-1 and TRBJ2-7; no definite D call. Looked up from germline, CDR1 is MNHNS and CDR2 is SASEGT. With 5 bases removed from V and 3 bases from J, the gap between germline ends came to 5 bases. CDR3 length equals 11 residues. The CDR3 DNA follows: TGTGCCAGCAGTTCCCTCTACGAGCAGTACTTC. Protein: CASSSLYEQYF.

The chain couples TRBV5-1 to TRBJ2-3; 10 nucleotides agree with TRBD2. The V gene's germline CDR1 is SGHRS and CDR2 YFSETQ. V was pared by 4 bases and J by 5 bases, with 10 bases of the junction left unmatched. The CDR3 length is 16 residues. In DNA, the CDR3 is TGCGCCAGCAGCCCTACAGCGGGAGGGCCGAGAGATACGCAGTATTTT. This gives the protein CASSPTAGGPRDTQYF.

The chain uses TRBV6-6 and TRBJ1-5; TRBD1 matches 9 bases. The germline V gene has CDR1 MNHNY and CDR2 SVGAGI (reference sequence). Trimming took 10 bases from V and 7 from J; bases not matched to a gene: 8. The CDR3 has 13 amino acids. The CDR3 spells CATQTGGYQPQHF. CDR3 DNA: TGTGCCACTCAAACAGGGGGCTACCAGCCCCAGCATTTT.

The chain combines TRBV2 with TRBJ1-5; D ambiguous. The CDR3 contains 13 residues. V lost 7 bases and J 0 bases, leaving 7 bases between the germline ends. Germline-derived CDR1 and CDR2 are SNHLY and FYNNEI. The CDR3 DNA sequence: TGTGCCAGCAAACCGGTTAGCAATCAGCCCCAGCATTTT. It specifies CASKPVSNQPQHF.

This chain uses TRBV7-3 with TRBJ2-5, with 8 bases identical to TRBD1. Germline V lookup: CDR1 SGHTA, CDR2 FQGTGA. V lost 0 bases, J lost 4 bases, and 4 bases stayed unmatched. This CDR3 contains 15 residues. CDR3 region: CASSLTPQGGETQYF. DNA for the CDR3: TGTGCCAGCAGCTTAACTCCACAGGGGGGAGAGACCCAGTACTTC.

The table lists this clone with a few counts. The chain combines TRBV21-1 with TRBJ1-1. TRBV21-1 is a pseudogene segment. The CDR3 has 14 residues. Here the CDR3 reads CASITGLSYTEAFF. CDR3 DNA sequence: TGTGCCAGCATCACGGGACTTTCGTACACTGAAGCTTTCTTT.

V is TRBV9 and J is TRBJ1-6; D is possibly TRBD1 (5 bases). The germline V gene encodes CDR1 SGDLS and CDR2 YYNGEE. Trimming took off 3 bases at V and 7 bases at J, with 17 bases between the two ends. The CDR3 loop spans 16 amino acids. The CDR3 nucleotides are TGTGCCAGCAGCGCCAAGGGAGGGGACGGCAATTCACCCCTCCACTTT. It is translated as CASSAKGGDGNSPLHF.

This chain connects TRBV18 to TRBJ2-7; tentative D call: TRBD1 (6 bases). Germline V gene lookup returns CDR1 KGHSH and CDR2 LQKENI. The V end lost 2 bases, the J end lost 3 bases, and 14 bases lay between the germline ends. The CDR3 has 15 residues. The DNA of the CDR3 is TGTGCCAGCTCACCAGTTCGGGACACACTCTACGAGCAGTACTTC. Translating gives CASSPVRDTLYEQYF.

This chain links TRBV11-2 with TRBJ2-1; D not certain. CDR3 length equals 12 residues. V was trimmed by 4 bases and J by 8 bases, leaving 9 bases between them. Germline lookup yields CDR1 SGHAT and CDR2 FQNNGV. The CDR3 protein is CASSSRSYEQFF. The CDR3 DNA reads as TGTGCCAGCAGCTCGCGTAGCTATGAGCAGTTCTTC. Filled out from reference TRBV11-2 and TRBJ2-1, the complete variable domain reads EAGVAQSPRYKIIEKRQSVAFWCNPISGHATLYWYQQILGQGPKLLIQFQNNGVVDDSQLPKDRFSAERLKGVDSTLKIQPAKLEDSAVYLCASSSRSYEQFFGPGTRLTVL.

The CDR3 region has the DNA TGTGCCTGGAGTGGACGGTGGCTAGCGGGAACCTACGAGCAGTACTTC. Translated, it gives CAWSGRWLAGTYEQYF. V and J are TRBV30 and TRBJ2-7; 9 bases are shared with TRBD2. Germline V CDR1 and CDR2: GTSNPN, SVGIG (reference sequence). This CDR3 is built from 16 residues. The trim removed 1 base at V and 2 bases at J, leaving 9 bases unmatched.

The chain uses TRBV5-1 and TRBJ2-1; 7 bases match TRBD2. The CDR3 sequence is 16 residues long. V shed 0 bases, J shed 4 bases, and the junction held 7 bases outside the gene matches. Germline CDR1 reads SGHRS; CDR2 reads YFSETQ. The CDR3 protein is CASSLVGGGSYNEQFF. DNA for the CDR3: TGCGCCAGCAGCTTGGTGGGGGGAGGGTCTTACAATGAGCAGTTCTTC.

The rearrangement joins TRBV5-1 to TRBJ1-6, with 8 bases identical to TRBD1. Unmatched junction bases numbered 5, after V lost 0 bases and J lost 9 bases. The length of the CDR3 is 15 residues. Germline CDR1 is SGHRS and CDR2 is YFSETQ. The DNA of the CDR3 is TGCGCCAGCAGCTTGGGCGGGACAGGTAGTTCACCCCTCCACTTT. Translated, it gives CASSLGGTGSSPLHF.

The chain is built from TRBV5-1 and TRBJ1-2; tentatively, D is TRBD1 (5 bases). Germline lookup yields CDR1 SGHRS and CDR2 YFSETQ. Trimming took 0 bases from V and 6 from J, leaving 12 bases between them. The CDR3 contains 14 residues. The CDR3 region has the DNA TGCGCCAGCAGCTTGGGGGGGGATTTAGATGGCTACACCTTC. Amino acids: CASSLGGDLDGYTF.

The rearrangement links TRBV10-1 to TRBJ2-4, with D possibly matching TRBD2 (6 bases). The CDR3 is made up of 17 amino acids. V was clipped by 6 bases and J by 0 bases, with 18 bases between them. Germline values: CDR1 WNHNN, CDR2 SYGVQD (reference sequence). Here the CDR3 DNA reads TGCGCCAGCAGGAAAACGGGGGTGGGGATAGCCAAAAACATTCAGTACTTC. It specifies CASRKTGVGIAKNIQYF.